The entry that follows covers one TCR beta chain sequence. This clone was detected many times. Its antigen is still unknown. Within one base of it there is no much larger clone, and no base qualities were kept. The CDR3 starts with the cysteine, ends with the phenylalanine, and has 13 residues. Only the CDR3 DNA stays, 39 bases, in frame from base 1. Based on the germline V gene (reference sequence), the CDR1 and CDR2 sequences are GTSNPN and SVGIG. Trimming costs V 5 bases and J 3 bases, and their ends lie 11 bases apart. The collaborating institutions used their own protocols to collect whole blood in K2EDTA tubes. For TCRbeta analysis, collaborators shipped samples as frozen whole blood, isolated PBMCs, or DNA extracted from either of those sample types. This sample was included in a study of blood T cell repertoires in COVID-19 (dated by TCRdb to 2018 to 2021). At the level of the whole study: Samples from collaborators originated in the United States, Italy and Spain and spanned both the acute and convalescent phases of COVID-19. The material from the prospective study consisted of cDNA or gDNA derived from T cells, B-cell-depleted T cells, or PBMCs. Subjects who had been exposed to COVID-19, were actively infected with it, or had recovered from it provided the deeply sampled blood TCRbeta repertoires that made up the dataset. The repertoires were released in a freely available public database meant as a resource for research on the immune response to SARS-CoV-2. Samples came from the ongoing ImmuneRACE study (first 160 participants) plus 1,254 subjects from 6 global collaborators. A de-identified subject ID, COVID-19 status, age in years and sex were almost always included in the sample metadata. Where available, HLA class I and class II types were taken from metadata supplied by the sample provider and were not determined by assay-based typing.

TCRbeta CDR3 regions were amplified from genomic DNA using the immunoSEQ Assay, a bias-controlled multiplex PCR. In the original analysis: Within the assay, amplification of reference gene primers was used to estimate how many nucleated cells each sample contained. To quantify the absolute abundance of each unique TCRbeta CDR3 rearrangement, sequence reads were collapsed and filtered. For each sample, productive Simpson clonality was calculated as the square root of Simpson's diversity index across productive rearrangements. TCRdb took over this immuneACCESS table, retaining in-frame rearrangements with V and J assigned. Such tables are incomplete; in checked studies, under half of the missing clones stem from an unresolved V gene, and the remainder is unexplained. That table gives V, J and clone size, and the DNA gave D and trimming. Across this sample there are some 100,000 clones, with roughly 83% seen only once. The top ten clones comprise 15% to 20% of the sample.

The paper's findings and limits, for the study overall: The amount of clinical and demographic metadata varied by source and participant and was provided uncurated.

The sequence is built from TRBV30 and TRBJ1-3; possibly the D gene is TRBD1, per 5 matching bases. The material sequenced was peripheral blood. This receptor was identified in a woman in her sixties with acute or convalescent COVID-19. The CDR3 amino acid sequence is: CAWARAFGNTIYF. The DNA is TGTGCCTGGGCCAGGGCGTTTGGAAACACCATATATTTT. With the portions outside the CDR3 filled from the reference TRBV30 and TRBJ1-3 genes, the complete variable region becomes SQTIHQWPATLVQPVGSPLSLECTVEGTSNPNLYWYRQAAGRGLQLLFYSVGIGQISSEVPQNLSASRPQDRQFILSSKKLLLSDSGFYLCAWARAFGNTIYFGEGSWLTVV.